This entry lists 30 T cell receptor beta chains sequenced from one sample in a study of blood T cell repertoires in COVID-19. Profiled with immunoSEQ multiplex PCR; TCRdb holds only in-frame clones, not every one. The sample yields about 140,000 clones, 88% seen once. The sample taken for sequencing was peripheral blood. All receptors come from a man in his 60s with active or convalescent COVID-19.

This clone came up many times. The gene calls are TRBV28 and TRBJ2-7, with 12 bases matching TRBD2. This CDR3 is 16 amino acids long. The junction had 9 bases not matched to a gene; V was cut back by 2 bases and J by 7 bases. Germline V gene data show CDR1 as MDHEN and CDR2 as SYDVKM. Here the CDR3 DNA reads TGTGCCAGCAGTTTAGGATTACTAGCGGGAGGTAAAGAGCAGTACTTC. It is translated as CASSLGLLAGGKEQYF.

The rearrangement uses TRBV28 and TRBJ1-1; maybe TRBD1 (5 bases). With 4 bases removed from V and 4 bases from J, the gap between germline ends came to 7 bases. Germline loops: CDR1 MDHEN, CDR2 SYDVKM. There are 12 residues in the CDR3. CDR3 in DNA: TGTGCCAGCAGTTCGGGGGGCACTGAAGCTTTCTTT. Amino acids: CASSSGGTEAFF.

CDR3 loop: CASSDAKGLGTYEQYF. CDR3 nucleotides: TGTGCCAGCAGCGACGCCAAGGGACTAGGGACCTACGAGCAGTACTTC. V is TRBV21-1 and J is TRBJ2-7; TRBD2 was called by the table and not checked on the DNA. TRBV21-1 is recorded as a pseudogene. The CDR3 spans 16 residues.

V is TRBV28 and J is TRBJ2-3; 9 nucleotides line up with TRBD2. Unmatched junction bases numbered 3, after V lost 3 bases and J lost 2 bases. Germline V gene lookup returns CDR1 MDHEN and CDR2 SYDVKM. This CDR3 comprises 15 residues. As DNA, the CDR3 is TGTGCCAGCAGTTTTGGACTAGCGCCCACAGATACGCAGTATTTT. It is translated as CASSFGLAPTDTQYF. Full variable domain (rest looked up from reference TRBV28 and TRBJ2-3): DVKVTQSSRYLVKRTGEKVFLECVQDMDHENMFWYRQDPGLGLRLIYFSYDVKMKEKGDIPEGYSVSREKKERFSLILESASTNQTSMYLCASSFGLAPTDTQYFGPGTRLTVL.

The chain couples TRBV11-3 to TRBJ1-6, with TRBD1 matching 11 bases. The length of the CDR3 is 15 residues. Per germline, CDR1 SGHNT and CDR2 YENEEA. Unmatched junction bases numbered 3, after V lost 4 bases and J lost 7 bases. CDR3 region: CASSSGQGANSPLHF. CDR3 sequence (DNA): TGTGCCAGCAGCTCCGGACAGGGGGCGAATTCACCCCTCCACTTT. The variable domain in full, completed from reference TRBV11-3 and TRBJ1-6, reads EAGVVQSPRYKIIEKKQPVAFWCNPISGHNTLYWYLQNLGQGPELLIRYENEEAVDDSQLPKDRFSAERLKGVDSTLKIQPAELGDSAVYLCASSSGQGANSPLHFGNGTRLTVT.

The chain recombines TRBV19 with TRBJ1-1; D is perhaps TRBD1 (5 bases). This CDR3 contains 16 residues. The germline CDR1 and CDR2 sequences are LNHDA and SQIVND (reference sequence). Trimming stripped 3 bases from V and 1 base from J, with 15 bases between. The CDR3 is CASSMGGLSPNTEAFF. The CDR3 DNA is TGTGCCAGTAGTATGGGGGGATTGAGTCCGAACACTGAAGCTTTCTTT.

This clone was counted many times. This chain uses TRBV25-1 with TRBJ2-7; 7 positions match TRBD2. This CDR3 contains 13 residues. The germline CDR1 and CDR2 sequences are MGHDK and SYGVNS. The ends lost 2 bases at V and 5 bases at J; junction bases unmatched: 3. The DNA for the CDR3 is TGTGCCAGCAGTGAAAGGGAGGGTCACGAGCAGTACTTC. It is translated as CASSEREGHEQYF.

This chain connects TRBV2 to TRBJ2-7, with 7 bases identical to TRBD2. Germline V gene sequence: CDR1 SNHLY, CDR2 FYNNEI. The V gene end was trimmed by 6 bases and the J gene end by 4 bases; junction bases not matched to a gene: 15. The CDR3 spans 16 residues. As DNA, the CDR3 is TGTGCCAGCAGCTGGGGCGGGAGCCCCAGTTTTTACGAGCAGTACTTC. This translates into CASSWGGSPSFYEQYF.

This clone was seen only once. The gene calls are TRBV3-1 (or the pseudogene TRBV3-2) and TRBJ2-7; 9 bases line up with TRBD2. Germline V lookup: CDR1 LGHDT, CDR2 YNNKEL (reference sequence). The CDR3 totals 14 residues. Losses at the gene ends were 5 bases for V and 3 bases for J; bases not matched to a gene: 5. This CDR3 reads CASSLTSGLYEQYF. As DNA, the CDR3 is TGTGCCAGCAGCTTGACTAGCGGTCTCTACGAGCAGTACTTC.

The V call is TRBV27, the J call TRBJ2-7; perhaps TRBD2 as D (5 bases). There are 14 residues in the CDR3. V was cut by 6 bases and J by 3 bases, with 15 bases left in between. Germline CDR1 is MNHEY and CDR2 is SMNVEV (reference sequence). The chain's CDR3 is CASRSPTGDYEQYF. CDR3 sequence (DNA): TGTGCCAGCAGGAGCCCAACCGGGGACTACGAGCAGTACTTC.

This chain joins TRBV27 and TRBJ1-1; 7 bases match TRBD1. The CDR3 contains 13 residues. CDR1 MNHEY and CDR2 SMNVEV come from the germline V gene (reference sequence). V shed 5 bases, J shed 11 bases, and the junction held 11 bases outside the gene matches. CDR3 DNA sequence: TGTGCCAGCAGTCTAAACAGGGACAGCTCGGCTTTCTTT. Protein product: CASSLNRDSSAFF.

This chain uses TRBV6-5 with TRBJ2-7; 11 bases align to TRBD2. The CDR3 loop spans 15 amino acids. Looked up from germline, CDR1 is MNHEY and CDR2 is SVGAGI. Germline trimming cut 4 bases from V and 2 bases from J; bases unmatched to any gene: 4. CDR3 sequence: CASSFSSGRPYEQYF. CDR3 coding DNA: TGTGCCAGCAGTTTCTCTAGCGGGAGGCCCTACGAGCAGTACTTC.

This chain uses TRBV27 with TRBJ2-3; 7 nucleotides agree with TRBD2. J gave up 1 base and V 0 bases, and 4 bases lay outside the gene matches. The CDR3 sequence is 16 residues long. Germline assignment: CDR1 MNHEY and CDR2 SMNVEV (reference sequence). The CDR3 DNA is TGTGCCAGCAGTTTATCTACTCTAGCGGGCACAGATACGCAGTATTTT. It translates to CASSLSTLAGTDTQYF.

This clone showed up just a few times. V and J are TRBV5-4 and TRBJ2-7, with 12 bases identical to TRBD2. This CDR3 contains 16 residues. From germline, CDR1 is SGHNT and CDR2 YYREEE (reference sequence). J lost 6 bases, V lost 3 bases, and 10 bases had no gene match. CDR3 sequence (DNA): TGTGCCAGCAGCTCGGGGAGGACTAGCGGGAACGGCGAGCAGTACTTC. Protein sequence: CASSSGRTSGNGEQYF.

CDR3 nucleotides: TGCAGCGTTGAAGGGGGGCTTGGCTACACCTTC. Amino acid sequence: CSVEGGLGYTF. The rearrangement joins TRBV29-1 to TRBJ1-2; TRBD1 is a possible D gene (6 bases). V was trimmed by 1 base and J by 7 bases, leaving 7 bases between them. Germline CDR1 reads SQVTM; CDR2 reads ANQGSEA. The CDR3 consists of 11 residues.

This chain joins TRBV6-5 and TRBJ2-4; no reliable D call. This CDR3 region has 14 residues. With 4 bases removed from V and 0 bases from J, the gap between germline ends came to 7 bases. Germline lookup yields CDR1 MNHEY and CDR2 SVGAGI. The CDR3 region has the DNA TGTGCCAGCAGTTCGAGCGTAGCCAAAAACATTCAGTACTTC. It yields the protein CASSSSVAKNIQYF.

The chain recombines TRBV18 with TRBJ2-6; no reliable D call. The germline gives CDR1 KGHSH, CDR2 LQKENI. The CDR3 has 17 amino acids. V lost 0 bases to trimming and J lost 0 bases, with 9 bases between them. This CDR3 is CASSPPFGSSGANVLTF. In DNA form, the CDR3 reads TGTGCCAGCTCACCACCGTTCGGGTCCTCTGGGGCCAACGTCCTGACTTTC.

The V gene is TRBV29-1, the J gene TRBJ2-2; 12 bases map to TRBD1. Germline CDR1 and CDR2: SQVTM and ANQGSEA. The V segment lost 6 bases and the J segment 7 bases; nucleotides outside the gene matches: 9. The CDR3 covers 15 residues. The CDR3 loop is CSVVRDRGRGGELFF. The CDR3 DNA is TGCAGCGTCGTCCGGGACAGGGGGCGGGGCGGGGAGCTGTTTTTT.

This clone was seen a single time. J is TRBJ1-5 and V is TRBV7-8, with 11 positions matching TRBD1. V lost 1 base to trimming and J lost 6 bases; unmatched junction nucleotides: 5. CDR1 and CDR2 from the germline V gene are SGHVS and FQNEAQ. The CDR3 is made up of 16 amino acids. The CDR3 DNA reads TGTGCCAGCAGCTTAGAGGACAGGGGGCGCGGTCAGCCCCAGCATTTT. The encoded protein is CASSLEDRGRGQPQHF.

This chain connects TRBV28 to TRBJ2-7; perhaps TRBD2 as D (5 bases). Germline V gives CDR1 MDHEN, CDR2 SYDVKM. Trimming left V 6 bases short and J 7 bases short, with 13 bases between. The length of the CDR3 is 12 residues. DNA for the CDR3: TGTGCCAGCAGGGAGACGAGGGATGAGCAGTACTTC. This sequence encodes CASRETRDEQYF.

The chain employs TRBV6-1 and TRBJ1-4; weak D call: TRBD1 (5 bases). The V and J ends lost 2 bases and 8 bases respectively, with 15 bases between them. The germline V gene has CDR1 MNHNS and CDR2 SASEGT. The CDR3 is 15 residues long. The CDR3 DNA follows: TGTGCCAGCAGTGAATTGTTCAGGGAAAGAGAAAAACTGTTTTTT. Residues: CASSELFREREKLFF.

CDR3 in amino acids: CASSQSVLAETRETQYF. The DNA for the CDR3 is TGTGCCAGCAGCCAGTCGGTCCTAGCGGAGACTAGAGAGACCCAGTACTTC. V is TRBV14 and J is TRBJ2-5, with 7 bases fitting TRBD2. Germline V gives CDR1 SGHDN, CDR2 FVKESK. The CDR3 consists of 17 residues. Trimming cost V 3 bases and J 4 bases; bases outside gene matches: 14.

V is TRBV5-1 and J is TRBJ1-6, with 7 bases lining up with TRBD1. The CDR3 length is 14 residues. Losses at the gene ends were 4 bases for V and 8 bases for J; bases not matched to a gene: 6. Germline loops: CDR1 SGHRS, CDR2 YFSETQ. In DNA, the CDR3 is TGCGCCAGCAGCCTGCGAGACAGGGATTCACCCCTCCACTTT. It encodes CASSLRDRDSPLHF.

The chain carries TRBV18 and TRBJ2-2; D may be TRBD1 (7 bases). Trimming left V 3 bases short and J 0 bases short, with 11 bases between. The germline V gene encodes CDR1 KGHSH and CDR2 LQKENI. The CDR3 is 16 amino acids. The DNA of the CDR3 is TGTGCCAGCTCACCGCGCGGGACAGCGAACACCGGGGAGCTGTTTTTT. Its translation: CASSPRGTANTGELFF.

The chain recombines TRBV27 with TRBJ1-6, with D perhaps TRBD1 (6 bases). The CDR3 is 16 amino acids. The V end lost 5 bases, the J end lost 0 bases, and 11 bases lay between the germline ends. CDR1 is MNHEY and CDR2 is SMNVEV in the germline V gene (reference sequence). CDR3: CASSPWGLSYNSPLHF. The DNA for the CDR3 is TGTGCCAGCAGTCCGTGGGGGCTCTCCTATAATTCACCCCTCCACTTT.

This rearrangement joins TRBV12-3 or TRBV12-4 to TRBJ2-1; unclear D gene. V gave up 3 bases and J gave up 9 bases, with 9 bases separating them. The CDR3 loop spans 12 amino acids. CDR3 sequence: CASSFSGGEQFF. The CDR3 DNA is TGTGCCAGCAGTTTTTCGGGTGGTGAGCAGTTCTTC.

The chain couples TRBV7-6 to TRBJ2-5; the match to TRBD2 covers 7 bases. Germline CDR1 is SGHVS and CDR2 is FNYEAQ. This CDR3 contains 16 residues. V shed 6 bases, J shed 5 bases, and the junction held 15 bases outside the gene matches. This CDR3 is CASRFRLAGVGETQYF. The CDR3 bases are TGTGCCAGCAGATTTAGGTTGGCGGGAGTTGGGGAGACCCAGTACTTC.

The V call is TRBV4-2, the J call TRBJ1-5; no firm D call. Germline CDR1 and CDR2: LGHNA and YNFKEQ. Trimming cost V 0 bases and J 1 base, with 7 bases left between them. CDR3 length equals 15 residues. The CDR3 loop is CASSQEGSSNQPQHF. For the CDR3, the DNA is TGTGCCAGCAGCCAAGAGGGTAGCAGCAATCAGCCCCAGCATTTT.

V gene TRBV28 combines with J gene TRBJ1-5, with D uncertain. CDR1 and CDR2 from the germline V gene are MDHEN and SYDVKM. Trimming removed 6 bases from V and 0 bases from J, with 12 bases in between. This CDR3 contains 15 residues. The CDR3 nucleotides read TGTGCCAGCAGCTCCGGAGGTTATAGCAATCAGCCCCAGCATTTT. Its translation: CASSSGGYSNQPQHF.

The chain recombines TRBV27 with TRBJ2-7; TRBD1 aligns across 9 bases. The CDR3 runs 15 residues. V was pared by 2 bases and J by 3 bases, with 5 bases of the junction left unmatched. The germline V gene has CDR1 MNHEY and CDR2 SMNVEV (reference sequence). As DNA, the CDR3 is TGTGCCAGCAGTTTAATAGACAGGGGGGGCTACGAGCAGTACTTC. Translated, it gives CASSLIDRGGYEQYF.